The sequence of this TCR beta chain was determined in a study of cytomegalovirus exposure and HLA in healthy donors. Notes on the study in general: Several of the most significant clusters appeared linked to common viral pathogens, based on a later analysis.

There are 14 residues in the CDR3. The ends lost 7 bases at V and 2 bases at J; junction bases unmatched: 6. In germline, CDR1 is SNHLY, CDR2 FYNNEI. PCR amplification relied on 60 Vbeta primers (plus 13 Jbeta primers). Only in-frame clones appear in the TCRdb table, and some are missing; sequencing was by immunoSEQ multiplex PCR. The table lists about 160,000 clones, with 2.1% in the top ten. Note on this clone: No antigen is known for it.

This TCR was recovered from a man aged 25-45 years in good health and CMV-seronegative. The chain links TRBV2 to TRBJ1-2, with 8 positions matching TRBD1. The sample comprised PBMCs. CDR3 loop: CASNIQGDNYGYTF. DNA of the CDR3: TGTGCCAGCAATATACAGGGGGACAACTATGGCTACACCTTC.